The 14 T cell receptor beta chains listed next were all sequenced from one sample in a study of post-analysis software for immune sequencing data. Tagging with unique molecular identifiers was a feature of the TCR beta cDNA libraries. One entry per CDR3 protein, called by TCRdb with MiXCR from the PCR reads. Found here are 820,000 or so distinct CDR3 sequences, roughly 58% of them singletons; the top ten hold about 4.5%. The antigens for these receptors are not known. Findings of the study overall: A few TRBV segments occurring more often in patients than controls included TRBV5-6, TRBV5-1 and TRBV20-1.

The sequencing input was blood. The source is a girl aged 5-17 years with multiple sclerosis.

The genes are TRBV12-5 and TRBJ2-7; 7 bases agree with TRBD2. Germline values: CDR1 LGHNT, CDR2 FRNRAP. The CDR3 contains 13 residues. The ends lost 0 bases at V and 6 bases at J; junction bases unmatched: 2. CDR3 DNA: TGTGCTAGTGGTTTGGTAGCGGGGATCGAGCAGTACTTC. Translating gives CASGLVAGIEQYF. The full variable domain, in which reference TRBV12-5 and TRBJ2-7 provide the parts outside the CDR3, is DARVTQTPRHKVTEMGQEVTMRCQPILGHNTVFWYRQTMMQGLELLAYFRNRAPLDDSGMPKDRFSAEMPDATLATLKIQPSEPRDSAVYFCASGLVAGIEQYFGPGTRLTVT.

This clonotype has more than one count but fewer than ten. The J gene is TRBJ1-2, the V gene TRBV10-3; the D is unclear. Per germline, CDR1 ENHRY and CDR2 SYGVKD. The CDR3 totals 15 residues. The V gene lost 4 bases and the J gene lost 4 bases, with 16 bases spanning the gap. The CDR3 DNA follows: TGTGCCATCAGTGTGGGGTTTATGGAGGGCTATGGCTACACCTTC. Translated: CAISVGFMEGYGYTF.

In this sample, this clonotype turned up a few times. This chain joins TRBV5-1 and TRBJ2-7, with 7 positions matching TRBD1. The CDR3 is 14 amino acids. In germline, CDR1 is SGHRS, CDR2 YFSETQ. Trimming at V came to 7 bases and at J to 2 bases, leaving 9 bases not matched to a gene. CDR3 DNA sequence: TGCGCCAGCTGCCCGGGACAGAACCCCTACGAGCAGTACTTC. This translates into CASCPGQNPYEQYF.

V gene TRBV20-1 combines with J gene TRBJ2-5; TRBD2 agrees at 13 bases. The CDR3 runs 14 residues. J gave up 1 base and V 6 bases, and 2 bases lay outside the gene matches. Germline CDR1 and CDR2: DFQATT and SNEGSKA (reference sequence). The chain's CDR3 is CSAGLAGAQETQYF. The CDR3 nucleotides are TGCAGTGCCGGACTAGCGGGGGCCCAAGAGACCCAGTACTTC.

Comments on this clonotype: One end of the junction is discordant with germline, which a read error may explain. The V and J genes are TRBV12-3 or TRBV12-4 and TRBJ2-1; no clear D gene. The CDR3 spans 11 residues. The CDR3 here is CASRSYNGQFF. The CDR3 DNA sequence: TGTGCCAGCCGGAGCTACAATGGGCAGTTCTTC.

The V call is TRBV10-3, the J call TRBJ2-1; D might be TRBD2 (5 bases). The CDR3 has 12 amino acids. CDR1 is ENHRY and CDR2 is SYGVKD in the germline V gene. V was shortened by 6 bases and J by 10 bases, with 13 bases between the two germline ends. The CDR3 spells CAIRTTGKEQFF. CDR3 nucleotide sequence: TGTGCCATCAGGACCACCGGGAAAGAGCAGTTCTTC.

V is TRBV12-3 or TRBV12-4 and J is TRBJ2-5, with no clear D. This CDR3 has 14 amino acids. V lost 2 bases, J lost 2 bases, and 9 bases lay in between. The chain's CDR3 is CASSLYGVQETQYF. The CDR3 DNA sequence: TGTGCCAGCAGTTTATATGGCGTACAAGAGACCCAGTACTTC.

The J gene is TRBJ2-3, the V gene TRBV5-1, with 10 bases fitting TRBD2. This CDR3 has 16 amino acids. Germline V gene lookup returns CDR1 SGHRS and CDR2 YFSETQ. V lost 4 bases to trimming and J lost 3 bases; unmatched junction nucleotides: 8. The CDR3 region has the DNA TGCGCCAGCAGCGTACCTAGCGGGAGTAGTACAGATACGCAGTATTTT. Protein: CASSVPSGSSTDTQYF.

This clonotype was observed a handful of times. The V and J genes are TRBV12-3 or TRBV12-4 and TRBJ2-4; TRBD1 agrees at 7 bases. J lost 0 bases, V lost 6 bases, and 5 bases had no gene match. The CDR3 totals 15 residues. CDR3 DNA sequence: TGTGCCAGCAGCCCGGACAGGATAGCCAAAAACATTCAGTACTTC. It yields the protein CASSPDRIAKNIQYF.

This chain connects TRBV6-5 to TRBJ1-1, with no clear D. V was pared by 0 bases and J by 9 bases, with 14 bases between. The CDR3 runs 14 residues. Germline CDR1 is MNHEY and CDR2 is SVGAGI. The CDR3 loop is CASSYSIVEDQAFF. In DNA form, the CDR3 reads TGTGCCAGCAGTTACTCGATCGTGGAGGATCAAGCTTTCTTT.

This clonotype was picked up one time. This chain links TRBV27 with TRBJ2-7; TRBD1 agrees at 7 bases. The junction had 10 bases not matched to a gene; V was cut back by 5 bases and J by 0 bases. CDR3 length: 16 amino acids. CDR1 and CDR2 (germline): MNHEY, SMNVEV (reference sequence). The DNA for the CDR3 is TGTGCCAGCAGTACGGCCGGGACAGCCGGCTCCTACGAGCAGTACTTC. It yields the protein CASSTAGTAGSYEQYF.

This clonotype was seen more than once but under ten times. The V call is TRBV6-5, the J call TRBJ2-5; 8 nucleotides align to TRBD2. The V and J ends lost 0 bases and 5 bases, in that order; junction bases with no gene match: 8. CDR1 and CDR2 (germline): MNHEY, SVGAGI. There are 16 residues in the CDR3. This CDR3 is CASSYSQAGVGETQYF. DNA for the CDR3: TGTGCCAGCAGTTACTCTCAAGCGGGGGTAGGGGAGACCCAGTACTTC.

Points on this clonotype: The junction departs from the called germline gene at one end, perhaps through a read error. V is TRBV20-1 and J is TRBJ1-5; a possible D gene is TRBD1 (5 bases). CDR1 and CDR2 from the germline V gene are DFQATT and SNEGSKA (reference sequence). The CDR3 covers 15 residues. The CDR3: CSATGAWDSNRPQHF. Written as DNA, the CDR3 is TGCAGTGCAACCGGGGCCTGGGATAGCAATCGGCCCCAGCATTTT.

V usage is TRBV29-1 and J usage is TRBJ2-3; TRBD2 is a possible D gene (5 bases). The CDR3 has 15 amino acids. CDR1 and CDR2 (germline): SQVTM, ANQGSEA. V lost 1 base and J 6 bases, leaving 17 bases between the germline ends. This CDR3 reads CSVEVGSRAYDTQYF. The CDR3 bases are TGCAGCGTTGAAGTGGGGAGCAGAGCATATGATACGCAGTATTTT.